This TCR beta chain was identified during a study of cytomegalovirus exposure and HLA in healthy donors. The study ran its PCR with 60 Vbeta and 13 Jbeta primers. The repertoire was sequenced with immunoSEQ multiplex PCR; TCRdb's copy has only in-frame clones and lacks some. The sample includes approximately 97,000 clones, 75% to 90% of them seen just once. The CDR3 sequence is 14 residues long. Trimming removed 7 bases from V and 7 bases from J, with 23 bases in between. Germline V gene lookup returns CDR1 SQVTM and CDR2 ANQGSEA. Material for sequencing was PBMCs. The origin of this receptor is a man between 35 and 55 years old in good health and CMV-seronegative. The chain combines TRBV29-1 with TRBJ2-7; unclear D gene. The CDR3 DNA is TGCAGCGCCGCGGCACTCCGCGGATCGACGGAGCAGTACTTC. Translating gives CSAAALRGSTEQYF.